Listed below are T cell receptor beta chains from one sample, sequenced in a study of CD8 T cells in ankylosing spondylitis. Each CDR3 protein gets one entry after TCRdb re-called the 5' RACE reads with MiXCR. The table lists approximately 300,000 distinct CDR3 sequences, around 8% of them singletons, with more than 14% in the top ten. The sample was blood, either unsorted or a sorted T cell fraction (not recorded which). These receptors were collected from a male donor with ankylosing spondylitis. CDR3s include the opening cysteine and the closing phenylalanine or tryptophan. A D gene is named only where the DNA matches it firmly. Not every row has a clone size; where given, it reads once, few, many or a size class.

D,size,V,J,CDR3,DNA
.,.,TRBV5-1,TRBJ1-2,CASSLGAESGYTF,TGCGCCAGCAGCCTGGGGGCAGAAAGTGGCTACACCTTC
.,few,TRBV10-3,TRBJ1-6,CAISESNRQASLHF,TGTGCCATCAGTGAGTCGAACAGGCAGGCGTCCCTCCACTTT
.,many,TRBV6-5,TRBJ1-1,CASSYSSGYMNTEAFF,TGTGCCAGCAGTTACTCGTCAGGTTATATGAACACTGAAGCTTTCTTT
TRBD1,.,TRBV7-8,TRBJ2-7,CASSFDRVPYEQYF,TGTGCCAGCAGCTTCGACAGGGTACCCTACGAGCAGTACTTC
TRBD2,few,TRBV12-3/TRBV12-4,TRBJ2-3,CASSSLPLAELFTDTQYF,TGTGCCAGCAGTTCCCTCCCTCTAGCGGAGCTTTTCACAGATACGCAGTATTTT
.,few,TRBV14,TRBJ1-1,CASSQVLDTEAFF,TGTGCCAGCAGCCAAGTTTTGGACACTGAAGCTTTCTTT
.,few,TRBV5-1,TRBJ2-7,CASSLYRGTPYEQYF,TGCGCCAGCAGCTTGTACCGGGGTACGCCCTACGAGCAGTACTTC
.,few,TRBV12-3/TRBV12-4,TRBJ2-2,CASSPRGLTGELFF,TGTGCCAGCAGTCCCAGGGGTCTCACCGGGGAGCTGTTTTTT
.,few,TRBV11-2,TRBJ2-7,CASSLVWGKGGEQYF,TGTGCCAGCAGCTTAGTTTGGGGGAAAGGGGGCGAGCAGTACTTC
TRBD1,.,TRBV12-3/TRBV12-4,TRBJ2-2,CASRPPDRATGELFF,TGTGCCTCCAGGCCCCCGGACAGGGCCACCGGGGAGCTGTTTTTT
.,few,TRBV27,TRBJ2-1,CASSLGQNGNNEQFF,TGTGCCAGCAGTTTGGGTCAGAACGGGAACAATGAGCAGTTCTTC
.,few,TRBV5-1,TRBJ2-3,CASSLEMRAGTQYF,TGCGCCAGCAGCTTGGAGATGAGGGCGGGTACGCAGTATTTT
.,.,TRBV7-3,TRBJ2-2,CASSRQGIGELFF,TGTGCCAGCAGCAGGCAGGGAATCGGGGAGCTGTTTTTT
TRBD2,.,TRBV10-3,TRBJ2-7,CAISDKAGGAYEQYF,TGTGCCATCAGCGACAAAGCGGGAGGCGCCTACGAGCAGTACTTC
TRBD2,many,TRBV29-1,TRBJ2-7,CSGRVSGNYEQYF,TGCAGTGGCCGGGTTAGCGGGAACTACGAGCAGTACTTC